The 25 T cell receptor beta chains presented below share a single source sample, sequenced in a study of T cell responses to AZD1222 COVID-19 vaccine (dated by TCRdb to the early 2020s). Per the publication, the time point label means: baseline before first vaccination. Library construction relied on the immunoSEQ multiplex PCR assay. The table comes from immuneACCESS by way of TCRdb, which keeps in-frame sequences with V and J called. Part of the clones is missing from these tables; in studies checked, under half for an unresolved V gene and the rest for unknown reasons. This sample has some 130,000 clones in its table, and approximately 88% of those were observed once. The ten largest clonotypes hold over 3.5% of the sample. This material consisted of peripheral blood, taken on day 0 of AZD1222 vaccination. These receptor sequences come from an adult in good health.

The V gene is TRBV19, the J gene TRBJ2-2, with 9 bases matching TRBD2. The CDR3 extends over 17 amino acids. V gave up 4 bases and J gave up 5 bases; unmatched junction bases: 11. The germline gives CDR1 LNHDA, CDR2 SQIVND (reference sequence). Written as DNA, the CDR3 is TGTGCCAGTAGTACCTCAATAGCGGGGGCCTCAACCGGGGAGCTGTTTTTT. Amino acids: CASSTSIAGASTGELFF.

This chain connects TRBV12-3 or TRBV12-4 to TRBJ1-2; D perhaps matches TRBD1 (5 bases). Trimming pared 5 bases from V and 4 bases from J, leaving 11 bases between. CDR3 length: 13 residues. The chain's CDR3 is CASSQGPSYGYTF. The CDR3 DNA follows: TGTGCCAGCAGTCAGGGACCCAGCTATGGCTACACCTTC.

J is TRBJ2-1 and V is TRBV6-1; the D is unclear. V dropped 3 bases and J dropped 12 bases, with 12 bases sitting between them. The V gene's germline CDR1 is MNHNS and CDR2 SASEGT. CDR3 length: 12 residues. The CDR3 loop is CASSDQDQRQFF. The CDR3 bases are TGTGCCAGCAGTGACCAGGACCAGCGGCAGTTCTTC.

This clone was detected only once. The chain recombines TRBV19 with TRBJ2-7; D is ambiguous. V was cut by 3 bases and J by 5 bases, with 11 bases left in between. The CDR3 totals 13 residues. Germline V CDR1 and CDR2: LNHDA, SQIVND (reference sequence). The CDR3 loop is CASSIQVTNEQYF. As DNA, the CDR3 is TGTGCCAGTAGTATTCAGGTTACCAACGAGCAGTACTTC.

The chain recombines TRBV9 with TRBJ1-1, with 10 positions matching TRBD1. The germline CDR1 and CDR2 sequences are SGDLS and YYNGEE. The CDR3 spans 18 residues. The J segment lost 0 bases and the V segment lost 4 bases, leaving 12 bases of the junction unmatched. The CDR3 here is CASSLKEGTGVMNTEAFF. CDR3 coding DNA: TGTGCCAGCAGCCTCAAGGAGGGGACAGGGGTGATGAACACTGAAGCTTTCTTT.

This chain uses TRBV5-5 with TRBJ1-5; 9 bases agree with TRBD1. V dropped 5 bases and J dropped 4; count of bases not matched to a gene: 7. CDR1 is SGHKS, CDR2 YYEKEE, per germline (reference sequence). The CDR3 totals 15 residues. CDR3 sequence reads: CASRLGTGRNQPQHF. The CDR3 nucleotides read TGTGCCAGCAGGTTAGGGACAGGGAGGAATCAGCCCCAGCATTTT.

This chain connects TRBV30 to TRBJ1-4; 11 nucleotides match TRBD1. From germline, CDR1 is GTSNPN and CDR2 SVGIG (reference sequence). V trimming: 2 bases; J trimming: 7 bases; junction bases outside the gene matches: 6. The CDR3 spans 15 residues. CDR3 region: CAWSFVGQGGEKLFF. The DNA of the CDR3 is TGTGCCTGGAGTTTTGTGGGACAGGGGGGTGAAAAACTGTTTTTT.

The chain uses TRBV7-8 and TRBJ2-7, with a weak D call TRBD2 (7 bases). The germline CDR1 and CDR2 sequences are SGHVS and FQNEAQ. The CDR3 covers 17 residues. Trimming removed 1 base from V and 2 bases from J, with 18 bases in between. CDR3 in DNA: TGTGCCAGCAGCTTAGGAAGGAGGGGGGAGGGAGCCTACGAGCAGTACTTC. It yields the protein CASSLGRRGEGAYEQYF. Combining the CDR3 with reference TRBV7-8 and TRBJ2-7 gives the whole variable domain GAGVSQSPRYKVAKRGQDVALRCDPISGHVSLFWYQQALGQGPEFLTYFQNEAQLDKSGLPSDRFFAERPEGSVSTLKIQRTQQEDSAVYLCASSLGRRGEGAYEQYFGPGTRLTVT.

V is TRBV27 and J is TRBJ1-6, with 7 positions matching TRBD1. Germline CDR1 MNHEY, CDR2 SMNVEV (reference sequence). Losses at the gene ends were 5 bases for V and 5 bases for J; bases not matched to a gene: 9. This CDR3 region has 16 residues. The CDR3 DNA sequence: TGTGCCAGCAGTCAACGCAGGGGGACTAATAATTCACCCCTCCACTTT. This translates into CASSQRRGTNNSPLHF.

The chain recombines TRBV28 with TRBJ1-2; no definite D call. Trimming took off 1 base at V and 4 bases at J, with 13 bases between the two ends. The germline CDR1 and CDR2 sequences are MDHEN and SYDVKM. The CDR3 loop spans 15 amino acids. CDR3 nucleotides: TGTGCCAGCAGTTTATTGGGAGGGTTGGGCTATGGCTACACCTTC. This sequence encodes CASSLLGGLGYGYTF.

The gene calls are TRBV7-2 and TRBJ2-7; D gene ambiguous. V lost 0 bases, J lost 0 bases, and 15 bases lay in between. The CDR3 is made up of 17 amino acids. The germline CDR1 and CDR2 sequences are SGHTA and FQGNSA. CDR3 sequence reads: CASSLALRNGNSYEQYF. DNA of the CDR3: TGTGCCAGCAGCTTAGCCCTCAGGAATGGAAACTCCTACGAGCAGTACTTC.

V is TRBV18 and J is TRBJ1-1; D is ambiguous. V was pared by 3 bases and J by 3 bases, with 11 bases between. The CDR3 spans 14 residues. Germline-derived CDR1 and CDR2 are KGHSH and LQKENI. The CDR3 reads CASSPTDGDTEAFF. The CDR3 DNA reads TGTGCCAGCTCACCGACGGACGGAGACACTGAAGCTTTCTTT.

The V and J genes are TRBV4-1 and TRBJ1-4, with D possibly being TRBD1 (5 bases). The CDR3 consists of 18 residues. Between the trimmed V and J ends, which lost 4 bases and 2 bases, there was a span of 20 bases. Germline V lookup: CDR1 MGHRA, CDR2 YSYEKL. The DNA for the CDR3 is TGCGCCAGCAGCCCCGTCCGTGCGTCGACAGTGACTAATGAAAAACTGTTTTTT. Translated: CASSPVRASTVTNEKLFF.

The chain uses TRBV28 and TRBJ1-2, with D perhaps matching TRBD1 (5 bases). Per germline, CDR1 MDHEN and CDR2 SYDVKM. CDR3 length equals 14 residues. V was clipped by 7 bases and J by 0 bases, with 12 bases between them. The CDR3 sequence: CASTLQGPNYGYTF. As DNA, the CDR3 is TGTGCCAGCACCCTCCAGGGCCCTAACTATGGCTACACCTTC.

This chain links TRBV7-8 with TRBJ2-3; 7 nucleotides line up with TRBD2. Germline V lookup: CDR1 SGHVS, CDR2 FQNEAQ. This CDR3 contains 16 residues. With 5 bases clipped from V and 2 bases from J, the junction kept 10 bases outside the gene matches. In DNA, the CDR3 is TGTGCCAGCAGCCCACCGGAAGCGGGATTCACAGATACGCAGTATTTT. Its translation is CASSPPEAGFTDTQYF. The entire variable domain, with the rest obtained from reference TRBV7-8 and TRBJ2-3, is as follows: GAGVSQSPRYKVAKRGQDVALRCDPISGHVSLFWYQQALGQGPEFLTYFQNEAQLDKSGLPSDRFFAERPEGSVSTLKIQRTQQEDSAVYLCASSPPEAGFTDTQYFGPGTRLTVL.

This clone occurred once. The chain uses TRBV2 and TRBJ1-2, with 8 positions matching TRBD1. V gave up 7 bases and J gave up 2 bases; unmatched junction bases: 3. Germline assignment: CDR1 SNHLY and CDR2 FYNNEI. The CDR3 extends over 13 amino acids. CDR3 nucleotide sequence: TGTGCCAGCACGGGACAGGAAAACTATGGCTACACCTTC. It translates to CASTGQENYGYTF.

The chain employs TRBV4-2 and TRBJ1-2, with TRBD1 as a possible D gene (6 bases). V was pared by 1 base and J by 2 bases, with 8 bases between. CDR1 is LGHNA, CDR2 YNFKEQ, per germline. The CDR3 has 14 amino acids. The CDR3 coding sequence is TGTGCCAGCAGCCAAGGGACAGCCAACTATGGCTACACCTTC. It encodes CASSQGTANYGYTF.

The chain combines TRBV15 with TRBJ1-1; 8 bases are a match to TRBD1. The junction had 13 bases not matched to a gene; V was cut back by 5 bases and J by 5 bases. Germline assignment: CDR1 LNHNV and CDR2 YYDKDF (reference sequence). The CDR3 spans 16 residues. The CDR3 region has the DNA TGTGCCACCAGCCAAGGCACCGACAGGGGAAAGACTGAAGCTTTCTTT. Its translation: CATSQGTDRGKTEAFF. Full variable domain (rest looked up from reference TRBV15 and TRBJ1-1): DAMVIQNPRYQVTQFGKPVTLSCSQTLNHNVMYWYQQKSSQAPKLLFHYYDKDFNNEADTPDNFQSRRPNTSFCFLDIRSPGLGDTAMYLCATSQGTDRGKTEAFFGQGTRLTVV.

V and J are TRBV7-2 and TRBJ2-7; 7 positions agree with TRBD1. The CDR3 spans 15 residues. Per the germline V gene, CDR1 is SGHTA and CDR2 is FQGNSA. Unmatched junction bases numbered 7, after V lost 1 base and J lost 4 bases. The CDR3 loop reads CASSLVGGREYEQYF. CDR3 nucleotide sequence: TGTGCCAGCAGCTTAGTAGGGGGCAGGGAATACGAGCAGTACTTC.

This chain links TRBV5-1 with TRBJ2-5; either TRBD1 or TRBD2 may supply D (5 bases each). Germline CDR1 is SGHRS and CDR2 is YFSETQ. The ends were cut back, 4 bases at V and 4 bases at J, with 11 bases in the middle. The CDR3 contains 13 residues. The CDR3, as DNA: TGCGCCAGCAGCCCGGGGACGGGAGAGACCCAGTACTTC. Its translation is CASSPGTGETQYF.

This chain uses TRBV19 with TRBJ1-1, with 8 bases that match TRBD1. V shed 7 bases and J 4 bases; nucleotides not matched to a gene: 14. The CDR3 loop spans 16 amino acids. The germline CDR1 and CDR2 sequences are LNHDA and SQIVND (reference sequence). The CDR3 loop is CASNPTKGTGGTEAFF. CDR3 nucleotide sequence: TGTGCCAGTAATCCGACGAAGGGAACAGGGGGCACTGAAGCTTTCTTT.

The genes are TRBV3-1 (or the pseudogene TRBV3-2) and TRBJ1-2; 8 bases are a match to TRBD1. J gave up 4 bases and V 1 base, and 2 bases lay outside the gene matches. The CDR3 has 14 residues. The germline gives CDR1 LGHDT, CDR2 YNNKEL (reference sequence). CDR3 sequence: CASSQGTGGYGYTF. CDR3 DNA sequence: TGTGCCAGCAGCCAAGGTACAGGGGGCTATGGCTACACCTTC.

The CDR3 DNA reads as TGTGCCTGGAAATCCGGGTCTTGGGGCTACACCTTC. It specifies CAWKSGSWGYTF. The rearrangement links TRBV30 to TRBJ1-2, with no clear D. Germline V gives CDR1 GTSNPN, CDR2 SVGIG (reference sequence). Deletions cut 4 bases from V and 8 bases from J, with 14 bases between. The CDR3 contains 12 residues. The whole variable domain, remainder taken from reference TRBV30 and TRBJ1-2, is SQTIHQWPATLVQPVGSPLSLECTVEGTSNPNLYWYRQAAGRGLQLLFYSVGIGQISSEVPQNLSASRPQDRQFILSSKKLLLSDSGFYLCAWKSGSWGYTFGSGTRLTVV.

The chain is built from TRBV28 and TRBJ1-2, with D possibly matching TRBD1 (5 bases). Trimming took off 6 bases at V and 8 bases at J, with 13 bases between the two ends. The CDR3 has 12 amino acids. Germline CDR1 reads MDHEN; CDR2 reads SYDVKM. CDR3 protein: CASSLAGRGYTF. The CDR3 DNA sequence: TGTGCCAGCAGCCTGGCAGGGAGGGGCTACACCTTC.

V is TRBV2 and J is TRBJ2-5, with 7 bases fitting TRBD1. The germline gives CDR1 SNHLY, CDR2 FYNNEI. The CDR3 runs to 15 residues. V lost 4 bases to trimming and J lost 2 bases; unmatched junction nucleotides: 7. CDR3 DNA: TGTGCCAGCAGTGGACCGGGACAGAGGCAAGAGACCCAGTACTTC. Protein: CASSGPGQRQETQYF.